This is a list of T cell receptor beta chains from one sample in a study of CD8+ T cells in alopecia areata. TCRdb's copy holds only in-frame clones and misses some; the assay was immunoSEQ multiplex PCR. The data contain 120,000 or so clones, around 64% of them singletons. The source material was CD4+ T cells sorted from blood. Receptor source: a human donor in good health. CDR3s include the opening cysteine and the closing phenylalanine or tryptophan. The D gene is left open where the match is weak. For some rows the clone size is stated as once, few or many, or as a class when expanded; others skip it.

d_call	v_call	j_call	clone_size	cdr3_nt	cdr3_aa
TRBD1	TRBV29-1	TRBJ2-3	few	TGCAGCGTTGCGCCGGGACAGGATACGCAGTATTTT	CSVAPGQDTQYF
NA	TRBV7-9	TRBJ2-5	NA	TGTGCCAGCAGACGGGGGACAGAACAAGAGACCCAGTACTTC	CASRRGTEQETQYF
TRBD1	TRBV5-1	TRBJ1-1	few	TGCGCCAGCAGCCAGGACAGGGAAGGCACTGAAGCTTTCTTT	CASSQDREGTEAFF
NA	TRBV7-2	TRBJ2-7	NA	TGTGCCAGCAGCACCTACAGTTACGAGCAGTACTTC	CASSTYSYEQYF
NA	TRBV28	TRBJ1-5	NA	TGTGCCAGCACCACCAATAGCAATCAGCCCCAGCATTTT	CASTTNSNQPQHF
NA	TRBV29-1	TRBJ2-3	NA	TGCAGCGTAGCTAAGGGCGGGAGCACAGATACGCAGTATTTT	CSVAKGGSTDTQYF
NA	TRBV7-6	TRBJ2-3	once	TGTGCCAGCAGCGCCTCACAGGGCGCAGATACGCAGTATTTT	CASSASQGADTQYF
NA	TRBV7-2	TRBJ2-3	NA	TGTGCCAGCAGCTCCACAGGGAGAAGCACAGATACGCAGTATTTT	CASSSTGRSTDTQYF
TRBD1	TRBV15	TRBJ2-5	NA	TGTGCCACCAGCGGGGGACAGGGGCCACAAGAGACCCAGTACTTC	CATSGGQGPQETQYF
NA	TRBV30	TRBJ1-6	NA	TGTGCCTGGAGTGCCTTAGAGGGCCCACCCCTCCACTTT	CAWSALEGPPLHF
TRBD1	TRBV10-3	TRBJ1-1	once	TGTGCCATCAGCATGGGACAGGGGAACACTGAAGCTTTCTTT	CAISMGQGNTEAFF
NA	TRBV7-9	TRBJ2-1	NA	TGTGCCAGCAGCTTTACAGGGCAGAACAATGAGCAGTTCTTC	CASSFTGQNNEQFF
NA	TRBV5-1	TRBJ2-3	few	TGCGCCAGCAGTGAACCTGGCACAGATACGCAGTATTTT	CASSEPGTDTQYF
NA	TRBV15	TRBJ2-5	NA	TGTGCCACCAGCTCCTCAGGGGAGACCCAGTACTTC	CATSSSGETQYF
NA	TRBV5-6	TRBJ2-2	few	TGTGCCAGCAGTTGGGTCGCCGGGGAGCTGTTTTTT	CASSWVAGELFF
NA	TRBV9	TRBJ2-7	NA	TGTGCCAGCAGCGTAGGCCCGGGCCTCTACGAGCAGTACTTC	CASSVGPGLYEQYF
NA	TRBV25-1	TRBJ1-1	NA	TGTGCCAGCACGGGGATTGGCACTGAAGCTTTCTTT	CASTGIGTEAFF
TRBD2	TRBV2	TRBJ2-7	NA	TGTGCCAGCAGGCCAGGGGGGACTAGCGGGGAAGAGCAGTACTTC	CASRPGGTSGEEQYF
NA	TRBV30	TRBJ2-1	NA	TGTGCCTGGAAGGGGGACTCCTACAATGAGCAGTTCTTC	CAWKGDSYNEQFF
NA	TRBV13	TRBJ1-1	NA	TGTGCCAGCCTGGGGGGTGAGGGCACTGAAGCTTTCTTT	CASLGGEGTEAFF
NA	TRBV27	TRBJ1-2	NA	TGTGCCAGCAGTTTATTGGGGGCGGGGGGCTACACCTTC	CASSLLGAGGYTF
NA	TRBV7-9	TRBJ2-2	few	TGTGCCAGCAGCCCGTACCGGGACCATAGAACCGGGGAGCTGTTTTTT	CASSPYRDHRTGELFF
NA	TRBV5-1	TRBJ2-3	NA	TGCGCCAGCAGCTTGGGCAGGCCAGGCACAGATACACAGTATTTT	CASSLGRPGTDTQYF
NA	TRBV5-4	TRBJ2-4	NA	TGTGCCAGCAGCTGGTCGGGGGACATTCAGTACTTC	CASSWSGDIQYF
TRBD1	TRBV14	TRBJ1-2	NA	TGTGCCAGCAGCCGGACAGGGGGCTCTAACTATGGCTACACCTTC	CASSRTGGSNYGYTF
NA	TRBV5-6	TRBJ2-3	NA	TGTGCCAGCAGTCGCCGGGATACGCAGTATTTT	CASSRRDTQYF
NA	TRBV30	TRBJ2-3	NA	TGTGCCTGGGCAGGAGACCCCAGCACAGATACGCAGTATTTT	CAWAGDPSTDTQYF
NA	TRBV5-6	TRBJ2-1	once	TGTGCCAGCAGTCGTGCTCAGGGGTACAATGAGCAGTTCTTC	CASSRAQGYNEQFF
TRBD2	TRBV9	TRBJ2-3	few	TGTGCCAGCAGCGTAGTGGGTAGCGGGGGGGCTGGAGATACGCAGTATTTT	CASSVVGSGGAGDTQYF
TRBD2	TRBV7-2	TRBJ2-7	NA	TGTGCCAGCAGCATAACGGGGGGGGTCTCCTACGAGCAGTACTTC	CASSITGGVSYEQYF
TRBD1	TRBV30	TRBJ1-5	NA	TGTGCCTACCAGACAGGGAGTAGCAATCAGCCCCAGCATTTT	CAYQTGSSNQPQHF
NA	TRBV29-1	TRBJ1-1	NA	TGCAGCGTTGCAGGAGCCTATTCGAACACTGAAGCTTTCTTT	CSVAGAYSNTEAFF
NA	TRBV29-1	TRBJ2-4	NA	TGCAGCGGGGGGGACGGAGCCAAAAACATTCAGTACTTC	CSGGDGAKNIQYF
NA	TRBV7-7	TRBJ2-5	many	TGTGCCAGCAGCTTAAGTGCTGGGGACGAGACCCAGTACTTC	CASSLSAGDETQYF
NA	TRBV29-1	TRBJ1-2	once	TGCAGCGTTGATGACAGAACCTATGGCTACACCTTC	CSVDDRTYGYTF
TRBD2	TRBV5-1	TRBJ2-5	NA	TGCGCCAGCAGCTTGGAGGCTAGCGGGGGGCAAGAGACCCAGTACTTC	CASSLEASGGQETQYF
NA	TRBV29-1	TRBJ1-1	few	TGCAGCGTGAGGCAGACCGGCACTGAAGCTTTCTTT	CSVRQTGTEAFF
NA	TRBV30	TRBJ2-5	many	TGTGCCTGGAGTATCGGACGGACCCAAGAGACCCAGTACTTC	CAWSIGRTQETQYF
TRBD1	TRBV14	TRBJ1-6	NA	TGTGCCAGCAGCGAGACAGGGGGGATTAATTCACCCCTCCACTTT	CASSETGGINSPLHF
NA	TRBV7-2	TRBJ1-6	NA	TGTGCCAGCAGGCAGGGTGTAGGGAATTCACCCCTCCACTTT	CASRQGVGNSPLHF
NA	TRBV4-1	TRBJ2-7	NA	TGCGCCAGCAGCCCTACCTCCCGCTACGAGCAGTACTTC	CASSPTSRYEQYF
TRBD1	TRBV2	TRBJ2-3	NA	TGTGCCAGCAGGAGGACCGGGACAGGGACTGGAGATACGCAGTATTTT	CASRRTGTGTGDTQYF
NA	TRBV18	TRBJ1-4	NA	TGTGCCAGCTCACCCCGACAGCGAGAGGGAGAAAAACTGTTTTTT	CASSPRQREGEKLFF
NA	TRBV10-3	TRBJ2-7	NA	TGTGCCACCCAGGGACGGGCCGCCTACGAGCAGTACTTC	CATQGRAAYEQYF
TRBD2	TRBV29-1	TRBJ2-2	NA	TGCAGCGTTGCCGGGGGGGGCACCGGGGAGCTGTTTTTT	CSVAGGGTGELFF
NA	TRBV29-1	TRBJ1-1	NA	TGCAGCGTTGGAGGCAGACTCACTGAAGCTTTCTTT	CSVGGRLTEAFF
TRBD1	TRBV29-1	TRBJ1-1	NA	TGCAGCGTTCGCGACAGGGCGAACACTGAAGCTTTCTTT	CSVRDRANTEAFF
NA	TRBV5-1	TRBJ1-3	NA	TGCGCCAGCAGCCCCCAGACCTCTGGAAACACCATATATTTT	CASSPQTSGNTIYF
NA	TRBV14	TRBJ2-7	NA	TGTGCCAGCAGCCAAGGCGGGGCCTACGAGCAGTACTTC	CASSQGGAYEQYF
NA	TRBV29-1	TRBJ1-2	NA	TGCAGCGTCCTCAGTACGAACTATGGCTACACCTTC	CSVLSTNYGYTF